This record covers a single T cell receptor beta chain. Per the authors' pipeline: Amplification of reference gene primers was used by the study to estimate nucleated cell counts. Assay: immunoSEQ multiplex PCR; the TCRdb copy retains only in-frame clones and omits some. That table gives V, J and clone size, and the DNA gave D and trimming. The sample records hundreds of thousands of clones, around 86% being singletons. Per germline, CDR1 SGHTA and CDR2 FQGNSA. This CDR3 has 15 residues. V dropped 4 bases and J dropped 2; count of bases not matched to a gene: 6. This specimen belongs to a study of blood T cell repertoires in COVID-19. Looking at the study overall: COVID-19 samples collected from the United States, Italy and Spain covered acute and convalescent phases. Sources were T cells, B-cell-depleted T cells, or PBMCs; the material itself was cDNA or gDNA.

The receptor's source is a man aged 65 to 85 with acute or convalescent COVID-19. Sequencing was performed on peripheral blood. The chain joins TRBV7-2 to TRBJ2-5, with 8 bases fitting TRBD1. The CDR3 DNA follows: TGTGCCAGCAGCTCCGGACAGGGAAAACAAGAGACCCAGTACTTC. Translated: CASSSGQGKQETQYF. Complete variable domain (other parts from reference TRBV7-2 and TRBJ2-5): GAGVSQSPSNKVTEKGKDVELRCDPISGHTALYWYRQSLGQGLEFLIYFQGNSAPDKSGLPSDRFSAERTGGSVSTLTIQRTQQEDSAVYLCASSSGQGKQETQYFGPGTRLLVL.